The subject of this entry is one T cell receptor (beta chain). Source study methods: Estimation of nucleated cell counts relied on the amplification of reference gene primers. TCRdb's copy holds only in-frame clones and misses some; the assay was immunoSEQ multiplex PCR. V, J and clone size are those of that table, while D and trimming were read from the DNA. The sample has approximately 28,000 clones, around 90% seen once. The data derive from a study of blood T cell repertoires in COVID-19. Study-level background: The United States, Italy and Spain supplied acute and convalescent COVID-19 samples. PBMCs, B-cell-depleted T cells, or T cells were the source of the cDNA or gDNA that made up the material.

V shed 1 base and J 2 bases; nucleotides not matched to a gene: 6. The germline CDR1 and CDR2 sequences are SGHDN and FVKESK. The CDR3 is 16 residues long. The clonotype comes from a man in his sixties with active COVID-19. The sample was peripheral blood. This sequence joins TRBV14 and TRBJ2-7, with 9 bases that match TRBD2. The CDR3 is CASSQVGLAGTYEQYF. CDR3 nucleotide sequence: TGTGCCAGCAGCCAAGTGGGTCTAGCGGGGACCTACGAGCAGTACTTC. Complete variable domain (other parts from reference TRBV14 and TRBJ2-7): EAGVTQFPSHSVIEKGQTVTLRCDPISGHDNLYWYRRVMGKEIKFLLHFVKESKQDESGMPNNRFLAERTGGTYSTLKVQPAELEDSGVYFCASSQVGLAGTYEQYFGPGTRLTVT.